A selection of T cell receptor beta chains follows, all from one sample in a study of post-analysis software for immune sequencing data. From the PCR reads, TCRdb called clonotypes with MiXCR, one entry per CDR3 protein. The sample contains about 400,000 distinct CDR3 sequences, roughly 38% of which appear only once. The source material was blood. The receptor set was obtained from a girl aged 5-17 years with multiple sclerosis. The CDR3 runs from the conserved cysteine through the conserved F or W. A D gene is named only where the DNA matches it firmly. Size is stated for part of the rows, as once, few or many counts, or as a class when the clone is expanded.

size	D	V	J	CDR3	DNA
-	-	TRBV2	TRBJ2-7	CAGQGRDYEQYF	TGTGCCGGCCAGGGCAGGGACTACGAGCAGTACTTC
-	-	TRBV5-1	TRBJ2-6	CASRSAYSGANVLTF	TGCGCCAGCAGGTCAGCCTACTCTGGGGCCAACGTCCTGACTTTC
few	-	TRBV15	TRBJ2-6	CATSRDSNRMGGANVLTF	TGTGCCACCAGCAGAGATAGTAATCGTATGGGTGGGGCCAACGTCCTGACTTTC
few	-	TRBV7-9	TRBJ2-2	CASSLGSPRTGELFF	TGTGCCAGCAGCTTGGGCAGTCCCAGGACCGGGGAGCTGTTTTTT
few	TRBD2	TRBV4-1	TRBJ2-1	CASSQPLAGRTYNEQFF	TGCGCCAGCAGCCAACCCCTAGCGGGGAGAACCTACAATGAGCAGTTCTTC
few	-	TRBV6-2/TRBV6-3	TRBJ2-4	CASSWDLAEAKNIQYF	TGTGCCAGCAGCTGGGACCTAGCAGAAGCCAAAAACATTCAGTACTTC
-	-	TRBV7-9	TRBJ2-5	CASNPAALQETQYF	TGTGCCAGCAACCCGGCCGCTCTCCAAGAGACCCAGTACTTC
-	-	TRBV5-1	TRBJ2-5	CASSLAPGGEQTQYF	TGCGCCAGCAGCTTGGCCCCTGGCGGGGAACAAACCCAGTACTTC
-	-	TRBV7-3	TRBJ1-6	CASSLTAGPSPLHF	TGTGCCAGCAGCTTAACTGCAGGGCCTTCACCCCTCCACTTT
few	-	TRBV12-3/TRBV12-4	TRBJ2-1	CASTWGEPYNEQFF	TGTGCCAGCACCTGGGGGGAACCCTACAATGAGCAGTTCTTC
few	-	TRBV9	TRBJ2-5	CASSGLGGPETQYF	TGTGCCAGCAGCGGTCTGGGGGGGCCGGAGACCCAGTACTTC
few	-	TRBV6-2/TRBV6-3	TRBJ1-1	CASSYSRAAAFF	TGTGCCAGCAGTTACTCGAGGGCGGCTGCTTTCTTT
-	-	TRBV13	TRBJ2-7	CASGPGPSSYEQYF	TGTGCCAGCGGCCCCGGGCCTAGCTCCTACGAGCAGTACTTC
-	-	TRBV3-1	TRBJ2-7	CASSQGRQLSEQYF	TGTGCCAGCAGCCAAGGCCGACAGTTATCCGAGCAGTACTTC
-	TRBD2	TRBV20-1	TRBJ2-7	CSARIAGAEQYF	TGCAGTGCTAGGATAGCGGGGGCCGAGCAGTACTTC
-	TRBD1	TRBV12-3/TRBV12-4	TRBJ2-7	CASRGGQGAHEQYF	TGTGCCAGCAGAGGGGGACAGGGGGCACACGAGCAGTACTTC
few	-	TRBV19	TRBJ2-1	CASSRTTTDEQFF	TGTGCCAGTAGTAGGACAACAACGGATGAGCAGTTCTTC
few	-	TRBV11-1	TRBJ1-1	CASRSQGTSNTEAFF	TGTGCCAGCAGATCTCAGGGGACCTCGAACACTGAAGCTTTCTTT
-	TRBD2	TRBV3-1	TRBJ2-7	CASSQDWGTSEYEQYF	TGTGCCAGCAGCCAAGACTGGGGGACTAGCGAGTACGAGCAGTACTTC
-	-	TRBV7-3	TRBJ2-1	CASSSPILTRGEQFF	TGTGCCAGCAGCTCGCCGATTCTGACTCGCGGGGAGCAGTTCTTC
-	TRBD2	TRBV6-6	TRBJ2-7	CASSPGSGETYEQYF	TGTGCCAGCAGCCCGGGTAGCGGGGAGACTTACGAGCAGTACTTC
-	-	TRBV12-3/TRBV12-4	TRBJ1-5	CASSLGYGEPQHF	TGTGCCAGCAGTTTAGGATATGGGGAGCCCCAGCATTTT
-	TRBD1	TRBV24-1	TRBJ1-2	CATTHRGGYTF	TGTGCCACAACGCACAGGGGCGGCTACACCTTC
few	-	TRBV20-1	TRBJ1-1	CSARDRGLNTEAFF	TGCAGTGCCAGGGATCGGGGCTTGAACACTGAAGCTTTCTTT
-	-	TRBV10-3	TRBJ2-5	CAISRGGETQYF	TGTGCCATCAGTCGGGGTGGGGAGACCCAGTACTTC
few	TRBD2	TRBV11-2	TRBJ2-3	CASSFGTSGGDTQYF	TGTGCCAGCAGCTTCGGGACTAGCGGGGGTGATACGCAGTATTTT
-	TRBD2	TRBV20-1	TRBJ2-1	CSARDLKRSGGAGDEQFF	TGCAGTGCTAGAGATCTTAAGAGGAGCGGGGGGGCCGGTGATGAGCAGTTCTTC
-	TRBD1	TRBV6-1	TRBJ2-7	CASIRPGQGATEQYF	TGTGCCAGCATCCGACCGGGACAGGGGGCAACCGAGCAGTACTTC